This T cell receptor (beta chain) was observed in a study of CD8 T cells in ankylosing spondylitis. TCRdb re-called the 5' RACE reads with MiXCR, one entry per CDR3 protein. This sample yields about 240,000 distinct CDR3 sequences, of which roughly a quarter are seen a single time; approximately 0.61% belongs to the top ten. The CDR3 contains 15 residues. Germline CDR1 is SGHRS and CDR2 is YFSETQ. J lost 1 base, V lost 4 bases, and 3 bases had no gene match. Ten or more counts support this clonotype. This clonotype originated in a male donor with ankylosing spondylitis or in good health (not recorded which). The sample consisted of blood, either unsorted or a sorted T cell fraction (not recorded which). The chain combines TRBV5-1 with TRBJ2-5; TRBD2 matches at 11 bases. The CDR3 loop reads CASSRGLAGQETQYF. The CDR3 bases are TGCGCCAGCAGCCGCGGACTAGCGGGCCAAGAGACCCAGTACTTC. Using reference TRBV5-1 and TRBJ2-5 for the parts outside the CDR3, the full variable domain is KAGVTQTPRYLIKTRGQQVTLSCSPISGHRSVSWYQQTPGQGLQFLFEYFSETQRNKGNFPGRFSGRQFSNSRSEMNVSTLELGDSALYLCASSRGLAGQETQYFGPGTRLLVL.